These T cell receptor beta chains were read from a single sample in a study of tissue T cells after allogeneic stem cell transplantation. Sequenced by immunoSEQ multiplex PCR; TCRdb stores in-frame clones only, minus some. This repertoire shows roughly 8,800 clones, just over 55% found once; its top ten account for roughly a fifth. The starting material was tissue from the jejunum, obtained at autopsy. These receptors all stem from a female donor older than 55 with lung cancer. CDR3s include the opening cysteine and the closing phenylalanine or tryptophan. The D gene is left open where the match is weak. Not every row has a clone size; where given, it reads once, few, many or a size class.

d_gene	abundance	j_gene	v_gene	CDR3aa	CDR3nt
.	.	TRBJ2-1	TRBV7-3	CASSQTGGNEQFF	TGTGCCAGCAGCCAAACCGGGGGCAATGAGCAGTTCTTC
.	.	TRBJ2-3	TRBV2	CASSNLRGRTRGTQYF	TGTGCCAGCAGCAATCTGCGGGGCAGAACGAGGGGTACGCAGTATTTT
TRBD2	.	TRBJ2-1	TRBV10-2	CATSGRAGGGNEQFF	TGCGCCACCTCAGGGCGAGCGGGAGGGGGCAATGAGCAGTTCTTC
.	few	TRBJ2-5	TRBV30	CAWSVLVRETQYF	TGTGCCTGGAGTGTACTAGTACGAGAGACCCAGTACTTC
.	.	TRBJ1-5	TRBV27	CASRSQGLDQPQHF	TGTGCCAGCAGATCGCAGGGGCTGGATCAGCCCCAGCATTTT
.	.	TRBJ2-1	TRBV5-1	CASSLGARADNEQFF	TGCGCCAGCAGCTTGGGGGCAAGGGCGGACAATGAGCAGTTCTTC
.	once	TRBJ1-3	TRBV19	CASSLPTRVVSGNTIYF	TGTGCCAGTAGCCTTCCGACACGGGTTGTCTCCGGAAACACCATATATTTT
.	.	TRBJ2-5	TRBV7-9	CASSVVSDQYF	TGTGCCAGCAGCGTAGTTTCGGACCAGTACTTC
.	.	TRBJ2-3	TRBV4-2	CASSGGDFQPGDTQYF	TGTGCCAGCAGCGGAGGGGACTTCCAGCCCGGGGATACGCAGTATTTT
TRBD1	large	TRBJ1-5	TRBV7-3	CASSLLRGGSNQPQHF	TGTGCCAGCAGCTTACTCAGGGGGGGTAGCAATCAGCCCCAGCATTTT
TRBD1	.	TRBJ2-5	TRBV5-1	CASSGTGQETQYF	TGCGCCAGCAGCGGGACAGGTCAAGAGACCCAGTACTTC
.	.	TRBJ1-3	TRBV19	CASSIYKAYSVTIYF	TGTGCCAGTAGTATTTACAAGGCATATTCCGTCACCATATATTTT
.	.	TRBJ2-1	TRBV7-6	CASSSRRGGPSSYNEQFF	TGTGCCAGCAGCTCGAGAAGAGGGGGGCCAAGCTCCTACAATGAGCAGTTCTTC
.	.	TRBJ2-1	TRBV5-1	CASSPTSATTFYNEQFF	TGCGCCAGCAGCCCAACCTCAGCCACTACCTTCTACAATGAGCAGTTCTTC
TRBD1	few	TRBJ1-1	TRBV5-5	CASSRGQTNTEAFF	TGTGCCAGCAGCCGGGGACAGACAAACACTGAAGCTTTCTTT
.	few	TRBJ2-1	TRBV6-5	CASSRVFSGNEQFF	TGTGCCAGCAGTCGAGTGTTTAGCGGTAATGAGCAGTTCTTC
.	medium-sized	TRBJ1-6	TRBV25-1	CASSEFVGSPLHF	TGTGCCAGCAGTGAATTCGTGGGTTCACCCCTCCACTTT
TRBD2	.	TRBJ2-1	TRBV3-1/TRBV3-2	CASSQPTSGRAPGLYEQFF	TGTGCCAGCAGCCAACCGACTAGCGGGAGGGCCCCGGGACTTTATGAGCAGTTCTTC
.	.	TRBJ2-5	TRBV7-2	CASSLRGRTETQYF	TGTGCCAGCAGCTTACGGGGGCGCACGGAGACCCAGTACTTC
.	.	TRBJ1-1	TRBV7-2	CASSKQVSSEAFF	TGTGCCAGCAGCAAACAGGTTTCCTCTGAAGCTTTCTTT
.	.	TRBJ1-4	TRBV24-1	CATSVTLDNEKLFF	TGTGCCACCAGTGTTACCCTTGATAATGAAAAACTGTTTTTT
.	.	TRBJ1-1	TRBV7-2	CASSSDPPVVNTEAFF	TGTGCCAGCAGCTCCGATCCCCCAGTAGTAAACACTGAAGCTTTCTTT
TRBD1	once	TRBJ2-1	TRBV7-2	CASSSQVGTGIYNEQFF	TGTGCCAGCAGCTCCCAAGTGGGGACAGGGATCTACAATGAGCAGTTCTTC
TRBD2	.	TRBJ2-6	TRBV7-2	CALGGVSGANVLTF	TGTGCCCTGGGAGGGGTCTCTGGGGCCAACGTCCTGACTTTC
TRBD2	.	TRBJ2-7	TRBV12-5	CASGFLLAGHSYEQYF	TGTGCTAGTGGTTTTTTACTAGCGGGTCACTCCTACGAGCAGTACTTC
TRBD2	medium-sized	TRBJ2-1	TRBV19	CASSMRERYNEQFF	TGTGCCAGTAGTATGCGGGAGAGATACAATGAGCAGTTCTTC
.	.	TRBJ1-5	TRBV11-2	CASSLEGNSNQPQHF	TGTGCCAGCAGCTTAGAGGGGAATAGCAATCAGCCCCAGCATTTT
.	.	TRBJ1-2	TRBV25-1	CASRRGTAYGYTF	TGTGCCAGCCGGAGAGGGACCGCATATGGCTACACCTTC